This passage covers 25 T cell receptor beta chains from one sample sequenced in a study of blood T cell repertoires in COVID-19. TCRdb's copy holds only in-frame clones and misses some; the assay was immunoSEQ multiplex PCR. Among around 70,000 clones listed, about four fifths were seen once. The source material was peripheral blood. These receptors were taken from a human donor in a cohort sampled during active COVID-19.

The chain joins TRBV11-2 to TRBJ2-2, with D perhaps TRBD1 (5 bases). CDR1 is SGHAT, CDR2 FQNNGV, per germline. V lost 1 base, J lost 4 bases, and 7 bases lay in between. The CDR3 covers 14 residues. The CDR3 loop is CASSLGQGTGELFF. The CDR3, as DNA: TGTGCCAGCAGCTTAGGGCAGGGCACCGGGGAGCTGTTTTTT.

This chain links TRBV28 with TRBJ1-1; tentative D call: TRBD1 (5 bases). Germline CDR1 MDHEN, CDR2 SYDVKM. V lost 2 bases and J 2 bases, leaving 9 bases between the germline ends. This CDR3 contains 14 residues. The CDR3 loop is CASSLVQVNTEAFF. For the CDR3, the DNA is TGTGCCAGCAGTTTAGTACAGGTCAACACTGAAGCTTTCTTT. Filled out from reference TRBV28 and TRBJ1-1, the complete variable domain reads DVKVTQSSRYLVKRTGEKVFLECVQDMDHENMFWYRQDPGLGLRLIYFSYDVKMKEKGDIPEGYSVSREKKERFSLILESASTNQTSMYLCASSLVQVNTEAFFGQGTRLTVV.

V gene TRBV28 combines with J gene TRBJ1-2; D call uncertain. Germline V lookup: CDR1 MDHEN, CDR2 SYDVKM. The CDR3 has 14 residues. V lost 6 bases to trimming and J lost 4 bases, with 15 bases between them. CDR3 protein: CASSSPQAGYGYTF. The CDR3 nucleotides read TGTGCCAGCAGCTCACCCCAGGCTGGCTATGGCTACACCTTC.

This clone was detected only a few times. The rearrangement joins TRBV25-1 to TRBJ2-5, with TRBD2 matching over 7 bases. The germline CDR1 and CDR2 sequences are MGHDK and SYGVNS. The CDR3 covers 13 residues. The junction had 1 base not matched to a gene; V was cut back by 2 bases and J by 4 bases. For the CDR3, the DNA is TGTGCCAGCAGTGAAGGCGGGAGAGAGACCCAGTACTTC. Translated, it gives CASSEGGRETQYF. The whole variable domain, remainder taken from reference TRBV25-1 and TRBJ2-5, is EADIYQTPRYLVIGTGKKITLECSQTMGHDKMYWYQQDPGMELHLIHYSYGVNSTEKGDLSSESTVSRIRTEHFPLTLESARPSHTSQYLCASSEGGRETQYFGPGTRLLVL.

This chain connects TRBV5-1 to TRBJ2-7; 12 nucleotides agree with TRBD2. Germline V gene sequence: CDR1 SGHRS, CDR2 YFSETQ. CDR3 size: 15 residues. Trimming took 2 bases from V and 6 from J; bases not matched to a gene: 6. In DNA form, the CDR3 reads TGCGCCAGCAGCTTCCGACTAGCGGGAGAGGGCGAGCAGTACTTC. Residues: CASSFRLAGEGEQYF.

The V call is TRBV5-6, the J call TRBJ2-7, with a tentative D call TRBD2 (6 bases). Trimming removed 7 bases at V and 4 bases at J, with 21 bases between. Per germline, CDR1 SGHDT and CDR2 YYEEEE. The CDR3 has 15 amino acids. The CDR3 sequence is CASRPVGLLSYEQYF. CDR3 nucleotide sequence: TGTGCCAGCCGCCCAGTGGGACTTCTTTCTTACGAGCAGTACTTC.

V and J are TRBV6-2 or TRBV6-3 and TRBJ2-7; a possible D gene is TRBD1 (6 bases). Trimming left V 2 bases short and J 5 bases short, with 10 bases between. Per germline, CDR1 MNHEY and CDR2 SVGEGT. The CDR3 runs 13 residues. For the CDR3, the DNA is TGTGCCAGCAGTTACCCAGGGGTCCACGAGCAGTACTTC. Residues: CASSYPGVHEQYF.

In its sample, this clone is medium-sized (0.01 to 0.1%). This CDR3 reads CASSLQTYEQYF. The CDR3 DNA reads as TGTGCCAGCAGCTTACAGACCTACGAGCAGTACTTC. The chain combines TRBV7-8 with TRBJ2-7; D is unclear. The CDR3 is 12 residues long. V lost 2 bases to trimming and J lost 2 bases, with 4 bases between them. Germline-derived CDR1 and CDR2 are SGHVS and FQNEAQ.

This chain links TRBV30 with TRBJ2-5, with 8 nucleotides matching TRBD1. The germline V gene has CDR1 GTSNPN and CDR2 SVGIG (reference sequence). Germline trimming cut 5 bases from V and 6 bases from J; bases unmatched to any gene: 11. This CDR3 comprises 14 residues. CDR3 in DNA: TGTGCCTGGGCTCCGGGACAGGTCTTGAAGACCCAGTACTTC. Protein product: CAWAPGQVLKTQYF.

V is TRBV7-9 and J is TRBJ1-4; D may be TRBD1 (6 bases). V gave up 7 bases and J gave up 0 bases, with 15 bases separating them. Looked up from germline, CDR1 is SEHNR and CDR2 is FQNEAQ (reference sequence). The CDR3 covers 16 residues. The CDR3 sequence is CASTPRGAATNEKLFF. For the CDR3, the DNA is TGTGCCAGCACCCCGCGGGGGGCCGCAACTAATGAAAAACTGTTTTTT.

The V call is TRBV29-1, the J call TRBJ2-7; 10 bases are shared with TRBD1. V dropped 7 bases and J dropped 2; count of bases not matched to a gene: 5. The CDR3 is 13 residues long. The germline V gene has CDR1 SQVTM and CDR2 ANQGSEA. Here the CDR3 reads CSAGQGGAYEQYF. The CDR3 DNA sequence: TGCAGCGCCGGACAGGGGGGAGCCTACGAGCAGTACTTC.

This sequence joins TRBV28 and TRBJ1-5; 7 bases align to TRBD1. CDR3 size: 14 residues. Unmatched junction bases numbered 4, after V lost 6 bases and J lost 2 bases. The germline V gene has CDR1 MDHEN and CDR2 SYDVKM. The CDR3 DNA is TGTGCCAGCAGGCGACAGGGAGGCAATCAGCCCCAGCATTTT. Translation gives CASRRQGGNQPQHF.

V is TRBV21-1 and J is TRBJ2-7; the table's D call, TRBD2, was not checked against the DNA. TRBV21-1 is a listed pseudogene. This CDR3 has 15 residues. This chain's CDR3 is CASSNSSGSSYEQYF. CDR3 sequence (DNA): TGTGCCAGCAGTAACTCTTCGGGGAGCTCCTACGAGCAGTACTTC.

Of note for this clone: Within the sample, other DNA sequences also encode this same CDR3. The chain recombines TRBV19 with TRBJ2-7; D may be TRBD2 (6 bases). This CDR3 region has 14 residues. Trimming left V 1 base short and J 1 base short, with 8 bases between. The germline V gene encodes CDR1 LNHDA and CDR2 SQIVND (reference sequence). In DNA, the CDR3 is TGTGCCAGTAGTATAGTCCTAGCGTCCTACGAGCAGTACTTC. Its translation is CASSIVLASYEQYF.

The chain is built from TRBV3-1 (or the pseudogene TRBV3-2) and TRBJ1-6, with D perhaps TRBD1 (6 bases). Per the germline V gene, CDR1 is LGHDT and CDR2 is YNNKEL (reference sequence). V was clipped by 2 bases and J by 3 bases, with 20 bases between them. This CDR3 contains 19 residues. The CDR3 DNA reads TGTGCCAGCAGCCAACCCGGGACACCTCGAGGTCGCTATAATTCACCCCTCCACTTT. Translation gives CASSQPGTPRGRYNSPLHF.

The V gene is TRBV23-1, the J gene TRBJ1-2; D is perhaps TRBD1 (6 bases). TRBV23-1 is an ORF, with its function uncertain. Trimming took off 3 bases at V and 4 bases at J, with 9 bases between the two ends. CDR3 size: 13 residues. The CDR3 bases are TGCGCCAGCAGTCATCGACAGGTCTATGGCTACACCTTC. Translation gives CASSHRQVYGYTF.

The J gene is TRBJ1-6, the V gene TRBV7-2; the D is unclear. Looked up from germline, CDR1 is SGHTA and CDR2 is FQGNSA. The CDR3 sequence is 12 residues long. V was shortened by 1 base and J by 10 bases, with 5 bases between the two germline ends. CDR3 DNA sequence: TGTGCCAGCAGCTTAGTCGGGTCACCCCTCCACTTT. It yields the protein CASSLVGSPLHF.

The chain has TRBV28 and TRBJ2-6; 11 nucleotides align to TRBD1. Trimming removed 6 bases from V and 1 base from J; junction bases left unmatched: 8. Germline values: CDR1 MDHEN, CDR2 SYDVKM. This CDR3 comprises 18 residues. Here the CDR3 reads CASRTPGQGASGANVLTF. CDR3 nucleotide sequence: TGTGCCAGCAGAACACCAGGACAGGGGGCGTCTGGGGCCAACGTCCTGACTTTC.

This clone came up a few times. The chain links TRBV7-9 to TRBJ1-6; weak D call: TRBD1 (5 bases). Germline V lookup: CDR1 SEHNR, CDR2 FQNEAQ (reference sequence). This CDR3 comprises 13 residues. Trimming took 5 bases from V and 10 from J, leaving 12 bases between them. CDR3 in DNA: TGTGCCAGCAGCACAACAGGCGAATCACCCCTCCACTTT. It yields the protein CASSTTGESPLHF. The whole variable domain, remainder taken from reference TRBV7-9 and TRBJ1-6, is DTGVSQNPRHKITKRGQNVTFRCDPISEHNRLYWYRQTLGQGPEFLTYFQNEAQLEKSRLLSDRFSAERPKGSFSTLEIQRTEQGDSAMYLCASSTTGESPLHFGNGTRLTVT.

This clone was seen once. The V gene is TRBV18, the J gene TRBJ2-5; a possible D gene is TRBD1 (6 bases). CDR1 is KGHSH, CDR2 LQKENI, per germline. With 5 bases removed from V and 2 bases from J, the gap between germline ends came to 15 bases. The CDR3 runs to 15 residues. The CDR3 DNA sequence: TGTGCCAGCTCATGGGGGCCGCGAGGTCAAGAGACCCAGTACTTC. Translating gives CASSWGPRGQETQYF. Filled out from reference TRBV18 and TRBJ2-5, the complete variable domain reads NAGVMQNPRHLVRRRGQEARLRCSPMKGHSHVYWYRQLPEEGLKFMVYLQKENIIDESGMPKERFSAEFPKEGPSILRIQQVVRGDSAAYFCASSWGPRGQETQYFGPGTRLLVL.

The chain has TRBV7-9 and TRBJ2-3; weak D call: TRBD2 (9 bases). Trimming took off 1 base at V and 12 bases at J, with 26 bases between the two ends. Germline V gene lookup returns CDR1 SEHNR and CDR2 FQNEAQ (reference sequence). This CDR3 contains 17 residues. CDR3 nucleotides: TGTGCCAGCAGCTTAGGGGACAGGCCTAGCGGGACCCGAACACAGTATTTT. Residues: CASSLGDRPSGTRTQYF.

The V and J genes are TRBV7-9 and TRBJ1-1, with 7 positions matching TRBD1. J gave up 3 bases and V 5 bases, and 6 bases lay outside the gene matches. The length of the CDR3 is 14 residues. The germline V gene has CDR1 SEHNR and CDR2 FQNEAQ (reference sequence). In DNA, the CDR3 is TGTGCCAGCAGCCTAGGGGGCGCGGACACTGAAGCTTTCTTT. Its protein is CASSLGGADTEAFF.

This clone was seen a handful of times. This chain joins TRBV18 and TRBJ2-7; TRBD2 matches at 7 bases. Unmatched junction bases numbered 7, after V lost 4 bases and J lost 4 bases. Germline V gene lookup returns CDR1 KGHSH and CDR2 LQKENI. The CDR3 has 14 amino acids. DNA of the CDR3: TGTGCCAGCTCACGGGACGGACTAGTTTACGAGCAGTACTTC. Amino acid sequence: CASSRDGLVYEQYF.

The rearrangement uses TRBV7-9 and TRBJ2-5; TRBD2 is a possible D gene (6 bases). The germline gives CDR1 SEHNR, CDR2 FQNEAQ (reference sequence). CDR3 length: 16 residues. Between the trimmed V and J ends, which lost 0 bases and 2 bases, there was a span of 13 bases. The DNA of the CDR3 is TGTGCCAGCAGCTTAGCGGTGGGAGCGGGTCAAGAGACCCAGTACTTC. It encodes CASSLAVGAGQETQYF.

The chain couples TRBV12-5 to TRBJ2-1; weak D call: TRBD2 (6 bases). The CDR3 runs 14 residues. The germline CDR1 and CDR2 sequences are LGHNT and FRNRAP. Trimming removed 4 bases from V and 3 bases from J, with 10 bases in between. The CDR3: CASGSADYYNEQFF. The CDR3, as DNA: TGTGCTAGTGGTTCAGCGGACTACTACAATGAGCAGTTCTTC.